The entry below gives a single TCR beta chain sequence along with its context. Profiled with immunoSEQ multiplex PCR; TCRdb holds only in-frame clones, not every one. The table has 75,000 to 100,000 clones, about 94% seen once. This entry belongs to a study of technical replicates of blood from a few donors. This CDR3 has 14 residues. From germline, CDR1 is SGDLS and CDR2 YYNGEE. Deletions cut 0 bases from V and 5 bases from J, with 12 bases between. The source of this sequence is a human donor in good health. The sequencing sample was made of T cells isolated from PBMCs. The chain couples TRBV9 to TRBJ2-7; no firm D call. The CDR3 bases are TGTGCCAGCAGCGTAGGACAAGGTATCCACGAGCAGTACTTC. It translates to CASSVGQGIHEQYF.